This entry describes one TCR beta chain. A much bigger clone sits one base away, suggesting this may be a read error. The sample belongs to a study of blood T cells in healthy people across ages. This CDR3 spans 16 amino acids. Germline CDR1 SGHNT, CDR2 YYREEE (reference sequence). Caucasian, healthy and from Russia, the donors were aged between 6 and 90. Combining a sample-barcoded 5' primer with a J-beta primer mix, a second PCR ran for 7 to 11 cycles. TCRdb processed the 5' RACE reads anew with MiXCR; each CDR3 protein has one entry. The profile shows hundreds of thousands of distinct CDR3 sequences, about half of them singletons.

Sequenced material: blood. The receptor was isolated from a woman aged 60 to 75 in good health. This sequence joins TRBV5-4 and TRBJ2-3; 9 bases align to TRBD2. CDR3 sequence reads: CARSLGTSWTTDTQYF. In nucleotides, the CDR3 is TGTGCCCGCAGCTTGGGGACTAGCTGGACCACAGATACGCAGTATTTT.